This T cell receptor (beta chain) was identified in a study of T cell repertoires in ileal Crohn's disease. Study details: Patients had a median roughly 8-year disease duration, and around 35% were active smokers.

Here immunoSEQ multiplex PCR was the method, and the copy in TCRdb shows in-frame clones only, minus some. The table records about 62,000 clones, less than 90% of them present only once. The germline V gene has CDR1 MNHEY and CDR2 SVGAGI. The CDR3 is 14 amino acids. V dropped 5 bases and J dropped 4 bases, with 14 bases sitting between them. The time point: neoterminal ileum biopsy at postoperative endoscopy, about 6 months after surgery. Sequencing used ileal tissue. The chain is built from TRBV6-5 and TRBJ1-2; maybe TRBD1 (6 bases). The TCR was taken from an adult with Crohn's disease. The CDR3: CASSLVGQSYGYTF. The CDR3 DNA follows: TGTGCCAGCAGTCTGGTCGGACAGTCCTATGGCTACACCTTC.